The 15 T cell receptor beta chains listed next were all sequenced from one sample in a study of technical replicates of blood from a handful of donors. Assay used: immunoSEQ multiplex PCR; TCRdb lists only in-frame clones, some missing. Among some 58,000 clones, about 93% were seen once, and the ten largest hold roughly 0.22%. Input material: T cells isolated from PBMCs. Receptor source: a human donor in good health.

This clone has a handful of counts. The rearrangement joins TRBV14 to TRBJ2-7, with 11 bases aligning to TRBD2. CDR3 length: 15 residues. Per germline, CDR1 SGHDN and CDR2 FVKESK. The trim removed 4 bases at V and 3 bases at J, leaving 5 bases unmatched. CDR3: CASSPRLAGIYEQYF. CDR3 DNA sequence: TGTGCCAGCAGCCCTCGACTAGCGGGGATCTACGAGCAGTACTTC.

The V and J genes are TRBV5-1 and TRBJ2-7, with D possibly TRBD1 on 6 matching bases. Germline values: CDR1 SGHRS, CDR2 YFSETQ. The CDR3 covers 14 residues. V was trimmed by 4 bases and J by 2 bases, leaving 13 bases between them. CDR3 in amino acids: CASSPTGTTYEQYF. CDR3 bases: TGCGCCAGCAGCCCCACCGGGACAACCTACGAGCAGTACTTC.

The sample holds one count of this clone. The chain carries TRBV5-1 and TRBJ2-1, with 9 bases that match TRBD2. V gave up 0 bases and J gave up 4 bases; unmatched junction bases: 5. Per the germline V gene, CDR1 is SGHRS and CDR2 is YFSETQ. The CDR3 length is 16 residues. In DNA form, the CDR3 reads TGCGCCAGCAGCTTGGATGGTAGCGGGGGTTACAATGAGCAGTTCTTC. As protein: CASSLDGSGGYNEQFF.

There are a few counts of this clone. This chain's CDR3 is CASSPWGQGKETQYF. The CDR3 nucleotides are TGTGCCAGCAGCCCCTGGGGACAGGGAAAAGAGACCCAGTACTTC. V and J are TRBV5-5 and TRBJ2-5; TRBD1 aligns across 9 bases. CDR1 and CDR2 (germline): SGHKS, YYEKEE (reference sequence). CDR3 length equals 15 residues. Trimming took 4 bases from V and 3 from J; bases not matched to a gene: 7.

V and J are TRBV5-1 and TRBJ2-1; TRBD2 matches at 12 bases. The ends lost 4 bases at V and 6 bases at J; junction bases unmatched: 11. Germline V CDR1 and CDR2: SGHRS, YFSETQ. CDR3 length: 17 residues. DNA for the CDR3: TGCGCCAGCAGCCCGTTTCTAAGGGGACTAGCGGGCAATGAGCAGTTCTTC. Amino acids: CASSPFLRGLAGNEQFF.

The rearrangement joins TRBV11-2 to TRBJ2-1; D unclear. Germline V gives CDR1 SGHAT, CDR2 FQNNGV. Trimming left V 1 base short and J 5 bases short, with 12 bases between. The CDR3 consists of 15 residues. For the CDR3, the DNA is TGTGCCAGCAGCTTAGCGTCACTAACCCACAATGAGCAGTTCTTC. It yields the protein CASSLASLTHNEQFF.

This chain uses TRBV5-6 with TRBJ2-7; D remains unclear. Germline V gene sequence: CDR1 SGHDT, CDR2 YYEEEE. This CDR3 is 15 amino acids long. Trimming stripped 0 bases from V and 7 bases from J, with 17 bases between. The CDR3 DNA sequence: TGTGCCAGCAGCTTGGGTGGTAGCCCGGTCGGGGAGCAGTACTTC. Encoded protein: CASSLGGSPVGEQYF.

The chain recombines TRBV29-1 with TRBJ2-1, with 8 bases matching TRBD1. CDR1 is SQVTM, CDR2 ANQGSEA, per germline. The CDR3 loop spans 13 amino acids. The trim removed 6 bases at V and 7 bases at J, leaving 8 bases unmatched. The CDR3 loop is CSVPDRAGNEQFF. The CDR3 nucleotides read TGCAGCGTCCCGGACAGGGCGGGGAATGAGCAGTTCTTC.

J is TRBJ1-1 and V is TRBV5-1; D might be TRBD1 (5 bases). The CDR3 totals 14 residues. Trimming shortened V by 1 base and J by 5 bases, and 12 bases separated the two germline ends. CDR1 is SGHRS, CDR2 YFSETQ, per germline. The CDR3 nucleotides read TGCGCCAGCAGCTTGAGTCGACAGAGAACTGAAGCTTTCTTT. This encodes CASSLSRQRTEAFF.

This chain's CDR3 is CASSFSNEQYF. DNA for the CDR3: TGTGCCAGCAGTTTTTCCAACGAGCAGTACTTC. This chain connects TRBV28 to TRBJ2-7; D remains ambiguous. The CDR3 totals 11 residues. Trimming left V 3 bases short and J 5 bases short, with 5 bases between. Per germline, CDR1 MDHEN and CDR2 SYDVKM.

The chain has TRBV9 and TRBJ2-1, with 8 bases identical to TRBD2. Trimming took 4 bases from V and 4 from J; bases not matched to a gene: 10. Germline V gene lookup returns CDR1 SGDLS and CDR2 YYNGEE. There are 16 residues in the CDR3. CDR3 amino acids: CASSLTGGAYYNEQFF. CDR3 sequence (DNA): TGTGCCAGCAGCCTTACGGGGGGGGCGTATTACAATGAGCAGTTCTTC.

This chain links TRBV20-1 with TRBJ2-7; D perhaps matches TRBD1 (5 bases). The germline V gene encodes CDR1 DFQATT and CDR2 SNEGSKA (reference sequence). The CDR3 length is 11 residues. V was trimmed by 3 bases and J by 6 bases, leaving 9 bases between them. CDR3 nucleotides: TGCAGTGCTAGTACAGGTCCCGAGCAGTACTTC. It specifies CSASTGPEQYF.

This chain links TRBV28 with TRBJ1-1, with D possibly being TRBD1 (6 bases). Trimming took off 5 bases at V and 0 bases at J, with 13 bases between the two ends. Germline-derived CDR1 and CDR2 are MDHEN and SYDVKM. This CDR3 spans 15 amino acids. The CDR3 loop is CASSRTGLVNTEAFF. CDR3 coding DNA: TGTGCCAGCAGTAGAACAGGGCTCGTGAACACTGAAGCTTTCTTT.

This chain uses TRBV7-2 with TRBJ1-5; tentatively, D is TRBD1 (6 bases). Germline-derived CDR1 and CDR2 are SGHTA and FQGNSA. Trimming left V 5 bases short and J 7 bases short, with 12 bases between. The length of the CDR3 is 13 residues. CDR3 DNA: TGTGCCAGCAGCCCGAGGGGGGGCCAGCCCCAGCATTTT. It is translated as CASSPRGGQPQHF.

The V call is TRBV10-2, the J call TRBJ2-3; D gene unclear. The CDR3 length is 11 residues. The V end lost 6 bases, the J end lost 3 bases, and 4 bases lay between the germline ends. CDR1 is WSHSY, CDR2 SAAADI, per germline. CDR3 residues: CASRATDTQYF. The DNA for the CDR3 is TGCGCCAGCAGGGCAACAGATACGCAGTATTTT.